This TCR beta chain was sequenced during a study of STAT5B mutations in CD4+ large granular lymphocyte leukemia. The sample holds a few counts of this clone. Measured with immunoSEQ multiplex PCR; TCRdb has only the in-frame clones, and not every one. The data contain 31,000 or so clones, around three quarters of them singletons. The ends were cut back, 5 bases at V and 2 bases at J, with 12 bases in the middle. The germline CDR1 and CDR2 sequences are MNHNS and SASEGT. This CDR3 is 14 amino acids long. This receptor was obtained from a human donor in good health. The sequenced material came from CD4+ T cells from blood buffy coats. The V gene is TRBV6-1, the J gene TRBJ1-1; no firm D call. The chain's CDR3 is CASSQSRVNTEAFF. The CDR3, as DNA: TGTGCCAGCAGTCAATCCCGGGTCAACACTGAAGCTTTCTTT.